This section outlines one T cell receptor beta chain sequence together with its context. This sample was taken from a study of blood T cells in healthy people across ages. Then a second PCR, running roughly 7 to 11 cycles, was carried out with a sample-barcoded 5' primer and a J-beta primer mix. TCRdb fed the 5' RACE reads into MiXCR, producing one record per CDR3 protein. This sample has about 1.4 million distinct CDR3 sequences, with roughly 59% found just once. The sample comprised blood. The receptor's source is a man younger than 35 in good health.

The CDR3 here is CASSQDRGTSTDTQYF. CDR3 nucleotides: TGTGCCAGCAGCCAAGATAGGGGGACTAGCACAGATACGCAGTATTTT. The chain uses TRBV4-2 and TRBJ2-3; possibly TRBD1 or TRBD2 for D (6 bases each). The germline V gene has CDR1 LGHNA and CDR2 YNFKEQ. The CDR3 is made up of 16 amino acids. V was pared by 0 bases and J by 0 bases, with 10 bases between.